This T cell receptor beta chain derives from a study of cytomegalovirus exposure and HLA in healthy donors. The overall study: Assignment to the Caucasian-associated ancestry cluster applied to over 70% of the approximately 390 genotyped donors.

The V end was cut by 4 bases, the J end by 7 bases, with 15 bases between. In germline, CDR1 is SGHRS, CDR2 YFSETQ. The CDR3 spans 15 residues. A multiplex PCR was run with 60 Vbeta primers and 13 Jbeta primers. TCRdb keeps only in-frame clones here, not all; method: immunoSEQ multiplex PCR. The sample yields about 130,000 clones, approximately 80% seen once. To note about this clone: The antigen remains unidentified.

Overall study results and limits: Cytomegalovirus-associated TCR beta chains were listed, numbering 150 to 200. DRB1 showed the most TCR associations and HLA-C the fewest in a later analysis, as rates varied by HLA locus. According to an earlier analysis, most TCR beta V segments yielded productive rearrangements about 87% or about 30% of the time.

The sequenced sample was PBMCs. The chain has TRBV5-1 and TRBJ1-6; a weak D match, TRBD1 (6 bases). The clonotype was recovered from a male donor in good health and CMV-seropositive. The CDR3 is CASSPDGQLNSPLHF. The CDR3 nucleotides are TGCGCCAGCAGCCCGGACGGACAGTTAAATTCACCCCTCCACTTT.